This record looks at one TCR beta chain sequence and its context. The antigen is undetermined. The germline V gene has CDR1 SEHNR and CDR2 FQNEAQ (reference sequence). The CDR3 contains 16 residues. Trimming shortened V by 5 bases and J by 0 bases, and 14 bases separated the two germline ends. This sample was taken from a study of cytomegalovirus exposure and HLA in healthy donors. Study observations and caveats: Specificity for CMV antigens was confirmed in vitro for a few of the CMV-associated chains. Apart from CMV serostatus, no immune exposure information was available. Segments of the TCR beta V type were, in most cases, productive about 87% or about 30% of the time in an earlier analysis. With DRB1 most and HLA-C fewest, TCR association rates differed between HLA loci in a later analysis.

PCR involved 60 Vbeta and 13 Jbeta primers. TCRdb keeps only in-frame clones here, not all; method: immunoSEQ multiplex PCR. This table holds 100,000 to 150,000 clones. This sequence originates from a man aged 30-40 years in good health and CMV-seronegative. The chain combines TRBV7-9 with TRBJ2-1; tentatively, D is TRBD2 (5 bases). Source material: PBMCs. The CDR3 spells CASSARSSFSYNEQFF. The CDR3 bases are TGTGCCAGCAGCGCGCGTTCTAGCTTCTCCTACAATGAGCAGTTCTTC.